This T cell receptor (beta chain) was sequenced in a study of cytotoxic CD8 clonotypes in ibrutinib-treated CLL. Germline V gives CDR1 LNHDA, CDR2 SQIVND (reference sequence). The CDR3 is made up of 15 amino acids. Trimming shortened V by 7 bases and J by 3 bases, and 16 bases separated the two germline ends. This clone was seen a few times. Clones were sequenced by immunoSEQ multiplex PCR, and TCRdb holds only the in-frame ones, with some missing. This table has nearly 85,000 clones, roughly 77% appearing once. Specimen: PBMCs, collected after 12 months of ibrutinib treatment. J is TRBJ1-5 and V is TRBV19; possibly TRBD1 for D (5 bases). The receptor was derived from a human donor with chronic lymphocytic leukemia. The CDR3 bases are TGTGCCAGTACCCTGGGGGTATGGGCCAATCAGCCCCAGCATTTT. Its protein is CASTLGVWANQPQHF.